The entry below describes one T cell receptor beta chain. The data were taken from a study of regulatory T cells in long-lasting Graves disease. Indicated time point: persistent/refractory GD, antithyroid drugs over 5 years with positive TRAb. The TCR library was made from RNA that had been extracted from PBMCs in TRIzol. Germline V CDR1 and CDR2: SGHTA, FQGNSA. The CDR3 sequence is 15 residues long. V shed 5 bases, J shed 6 bases, and the junction held 11 bases outside the gene matches. Both iRepertoire HTBI primers and Arm-PCR of CDR3 regions were used to build the TCR beta libraries. TCRdb used MiXCR to reprocess the multiplex PCR reads, holding one entry per CDR3 protein. The top ten hold roughly 41% of the sample, which has roughly 700,000 distinct CDR3 sequences, approximately 31% seen once.

The sample here was peripheral blood mononuclear cells (PBMCs), taken when the disease was refractory, from a patient treated with antithyroid drugs. The chain is built from TRBV7-2 and TRBJ1-2; 8 positions agree with TRBD1. The sequence derives from a female donor with Graves disease. This chain's CDR3 is CASSPIPGQDDGYTF. CDR3 bases: TGTGCCAGCAGCCCAATTCCGGGACAGGATGATGGCTACACCTTC.